The clone carrying this TCR beta chain has a single count. Looked up from germline, CDR1 is SGHVS and CDR2 is FQNEAQ. The V end lost 1 base, the J end lost 3 bases, and 10 bases lay between the germline ends. This CDR3 contains 14 residues. The data originate from a study of blood T cell repertoires in COVID-19. Method: immunoSEQ multiplex PCR; TCRdb's copy keeps in-frame clones and lacks some. The table lists about 62,000 clones, about four fifths of them singletons. The sequence derives from a woman in her forties or fifties with active or convalescent COVID-19. Sequencing was done on a sample of peripheral blood. The chain uses TRBV7-8 and TRBJ2-7; D is uncertain. The CDR3 region is CASSLGRFDYEQYF. In DNA form, the CDR3 reads TGTGCCAGCAGCTTAGGTCGGTTCGACTACGAGCAGTACTTC.